The source of this T cell receptor beta chain is a study of blood T cell repertoires in COVID-19. Turning to the study itself: The United States, Italy and Spain were the sources of the acute and convalescent COVID-19 samples.

In the study's own analysis: Researchers report that nucleated cell counts were estimated from reference gene primer amplification. Some clones are missing from TCRdb's copy, which holds only in-frame ones; the method was immunoSEQ multiplex PCR. V, J and clone size reflect that table, while D and trimming were determined from the DNA. The sample shows tens of thousands of clones, over 65% of them seen only once. Germline CDR1 is SGHVS and CDR2 is FQNEAQ. V lost 3 bases to trimming and J lost 9 bases, with 11 bases between them. The CDR3 runs 12 residues. Sample: peripheral blood. The J gene is TRBJ1-1, the V gene TRBV7-8; D unresolved. The TCR was taken from a man in his 70s with acute or convalescent COVID-19. CDR3 residues: CASSFSREKAFF. The CDR3 nucleotides are TGTGCCAGCAGCTTTAGTCGTGAAAAAGCTTTCTTT.